What follows are 9 T cell receptor beta chains derived from one specimen sequenced in a study of T-cell reconstitution after alpha-beta-depleted transplantation in children. A library of TCRbeta sequences, prepared with unique molecular identifiers, was generated. TCRdb re-called the PCR reads with MiXCR, one entry per CDR3 protein. The table shows some 500,000 distinct CDR3 sequences, with about 17% occurring only once. The source was PBMCs from the stem cell graft donor, collected from the stem cell graft. These receptors all come from a human donor who donated a stem cell graft to a child with acute lymphoblastic leukemia.

The chain has TRBV11-2 and TRBJ2-2; D gene uncertain. V was shortened by 3 bases and J by 0 bases, with 8 bases between the two germline ends. This CDR3 is 15 amino acids long. From germline, CDR1 is SGHAT and CDR2 FQNNGV. This CDR3 reads CASSFRRPNTGELFF. The CDR3 nucleotides are TGTGCCAGCAGCTTCAGGAGACCGAACACCGGGGAGCTGTTTTTT. Full variable domain (remainder filled in from reference TRBV11-2 and TRBJ2-2): EAGVAQSPRYKIIEKRQSVAFWCNPISGHATLYWYQQILGQGPKLLIQFQNNGVVDDSQLPKDRFSAERLKGVDSTLKIQPAKLEDSAVYLCASSFRRPNTGELFFGEGSRLTVL.

The chain combines TRBV2 with TRBJ2-7; D may be TRBD1 (6 bases). Trimming shortened V by 10 bases and J by 6 bases, and 13 bases separated the two germline ends. Germline values: CDR1 SNHLY, CDR2 FYNNEI. The CDR3 runs 11 residues. CDR3 sequence (DNA): TGTGCCACCGCGCAGGGGTTCGAGCAGTACTTC. This codes for CATAQGFEQYF.

The chain combines TRBV7-9 with TRBJ2-7; the D gene is possibly TRBD1 (5 bases). The CDR3 runs to 14 residues. Germline assignment: CDR1 SEHNR and CDR2 FQNEAQ (reference sequence). Trimming took 1 base from V and 9 from J, leaving 16 bases between them. CDR3 sequence reads: CASSLGQLYEWQYF. The CDR3 coding sequence is TGTGCCAGCAGCTTAGGACAGCTCTACGAGTGGCAGTACTTC.

The V gene is TRBV27, the J gene TRBJ1-1; the D is unclear. This CDR3 spans 14 amino acids. Deletions cut 6 bases from V and 4 bases from J, with 15 bases between. The V gene's germline CDR1 is MNHEY and CDR2 SMNVEV (reference sequence). The CDR3 region is CASSLRREGTEAFF. The CDR3 coding sequence is TGTGCCAGCAGCCTCAGGCGGGAGGGCACTGAAGCTTTCTTT.

The chain is built from TRBV5-6 and TRBJ1-2, with D possibly matching TRBD1 (6 bases). Trimming removed 0 bases at V and 2 bases at J, with 14 bases between. CDR1 and CDR2 from the germline V gene are SGHDT and YYEEEE. The CDR3 totals 16 residues. The CDR3 is CASSLDHRAKNYGYTF. CDR3 DNA: TGTGCCAGCAGCTTGGACCACAGGGCTAAGAACTATGGCTACACCTTC.

V and J are TRBV19 and TRBJ2-7, with D maybe TRBD2 (5 bases). V dropped 5 bases and J dropped 4 bases, with 18 bases sitting between them. This CDR3 has 15 amino acids. Germline V gives CDR1 LNHDA, CDR2 SQIVND (reference sequence). CDR3 sequence (DNA): TGTGCCAGTAGTTTTGGAGGTACCATTTCATACGAGCAGTACTTC. Translating gives CASSFGGTISYEQYF.

The chain has TRBV6-5 and TRBJ2-1, with D unclear. Trimming shortened V by 2 bases and J by 7 bases, and 9 bases separated the two germline ends. CDR3 length: 13 residues. Germline lookup yields CDR1 MNHEY and CDR2 SVGAGI. In DNA, the CDR3 is TGTGCCAGCAGTTACGGATTGAAAAATGAGCAGTTCTTC. Encoded protein: CASSYGLKNEQFF.

The chain carries TRBV5-1 and TRBJ2-1, with D uncertain. Germline CDR1 SGHRS, CDR2 YFSETQ. There are 16 residues in the CDR3. V lost 0 bases and J 7 bases, leaving 17 bases between the germline ends. CDR3 sequence reads: CASSLVFGRMANEQFF. CDR3 DNA: TGCGCCAGCAGCTTGGTGTTCGGTAGGATGGCTAATGAGCAGTTCTTC.

This clonotype was seen only a few times. This chain joins TRBV12-3 or TRBV12-4 and TRBJ2-7, with 8 bases lining up with TRBD2. CDR3 length equals 16 residues. V gave up 5 bases and J gave up 2 bases; unmatched junction bases: 11. The CDR3 region is CASSAFGLAATYEQYF. CDR3 DNA: TGTGCCAGCAGTGCCTTCGGACTAGCTGCGACCTACGAGCAGTACTTC.